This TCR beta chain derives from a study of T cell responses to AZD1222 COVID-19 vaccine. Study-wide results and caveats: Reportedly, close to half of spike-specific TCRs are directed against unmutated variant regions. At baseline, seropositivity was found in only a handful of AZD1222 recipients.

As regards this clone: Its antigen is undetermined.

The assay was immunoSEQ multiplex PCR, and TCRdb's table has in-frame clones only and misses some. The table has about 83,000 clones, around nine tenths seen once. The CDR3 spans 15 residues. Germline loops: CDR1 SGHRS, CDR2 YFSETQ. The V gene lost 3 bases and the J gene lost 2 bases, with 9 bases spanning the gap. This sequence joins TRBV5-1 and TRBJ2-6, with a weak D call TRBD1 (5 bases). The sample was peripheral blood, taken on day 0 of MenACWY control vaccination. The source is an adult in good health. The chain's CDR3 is CASSSAQAGANVLTF. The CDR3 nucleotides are TGCGCCAGCAGCTCAGCACAGGCTGGGGCCAACGTCCTGACTTTC.